This T cell receptor beta chain was identified in a study of T cell responses to AZD1222 COVID-19 vaccine. Points on this clone: The antigen remains unidentified.

Assay: immunoSEQ multiplex PCR; the TCRdb copy retains only in-frame clones and omits some. The data hold 95,000 to 150,000 clones, with 87% observed a single time. V lost 2 bases to trimming and J lost 5 bases, with 15 bases between them. This CDR3 region has 14 residues. Germline CDR1 is SQVTM and CDR2 is ANQGSEA. Study observations and caveats: Spike-specific TCR breadth rose after two AZD1222 doses, and depth rose as well. All repertoire sampling was performed exclusively after the peak T cell response. Clonal diversity may have been underestimated in mostly white British donors.

The receptor comes from an adult who received the AZD1222 COVID-19 vaccine. This chain joins TRBV29-1 and TRBJ1-2, with D perhaps matching TRBD1 (6 bases). The source was peripheral blood, collected 28 days after the second AZD1222 dose. For the CDR3, the DNA is TGCAGCGTTGAAAGGGACAAGGGAGTATATGGCTACACCTTC. Translated, it gives CSVERDKGVYGYTF.